Shown below are 14 T cell receptor beta chains from a single sample sequenced in a study of blood T cells in healthy people across ages. The authors ran a second PCR of roughly 7 to 11 cycles using a sample-barcoded 5' primer and a J-beta primer mix. MiXCR was run by TCRdb on the 5' RACE reads, yielding one entry per CDR3 protein. The sample lists roughly 1,800,000 distinct CDR3 sequences, roughly 52% occurring once. The sample consisted of blood. These receptors were taken from a woman aged 40-49 years in good health.

This clonotype was counted ten times or more. The V call is TRBV2, the J call TRBJ2-4; perhaps TRBD1 as D (6 bases). The CDR3 extends over 15 amino acids. Germline values: CDR1 SNHLY, CDR2 FYNNEI. Trimming took 4 bases from V and 6 from J, leaving 16 bases between them. CDR3: CASSADSSAGNIQYF. CDR3 DNA: TGTGCCAGCAGTGCGGACAGCTCGGCGGGAAACATTCAGTACTTC.

This clonotype was counted once. The chain is built from TRBV7-8 and TRBJ2-1, with 10 positions matching TRBD1. Unmatched junction bases numbered 6, after V lost 5 bases and J lost 5 bases. Germline V lookup: CDR1 SGHVS, CDR2 FQNEAQ. The CDR3 runs to 15 residues. The CDR3 sequence: CASSRPGTGDNEQFF. The CDR3 region has the DNA TGTGCCAGCAGCCGGCCCGGGACAGGGGACAATGAGCAGTTCTTC.

This clonotype came up a few times. V and J are TRBV20-1 and TRBJ2-7, with D perhaps matching TRBD2 (7 bases). Trimming removed 1 base at V and 0 bases at J, with 13 bases between. This CDR3 is built from 15 residues. Germline V gene data show CDR1 as DFQATT and CDR2 as SNEGSKA (reference sequence). Written as DNA, the CDR3 is TGCAGTGCTAGAGGGGGGCGGGGGACCTCCTACGAGCAGTACTTC. Its translation: CSARGGRGTSYEQYF.

The chain recombines TRBV20-1 with TRBJ1-5; D possibly corresponds to TRBD1 (5 bases). Trimming pared 4 bases from V and 4 bases from J, leaving 17 bases between. The CDR3 contains 15 residues. Germline-derived CDR1 and CDR2 are DFQATT and SNEGSKA (reference sequence). The CDR3 sequence: CSAIEDRLTNQPQHF. Here the CDR3 DNA reads TGCAGTGCTATCGAAGACAGACTGACAAATCAGCCCCAGCATTTT.

A remark on this clonotype: Given a much more abundant clone one base away, this may be a read error. The chain joins TRBV27 to TRBJ1-2; 8 nucleotides line up with TRBD1. Per germline, CDR1 MNHEY and CDR2 SMNVEV (reference sequence). The CDR3 extends over 14 amino acids. The CDR3 loop reads CVSSPQDRVWGYTF. The CDR3 DNA sequence: TGTGTCAGCAGTCCGCAGGACAGGGTATGGGGCTACACCTTC.

The rearrangement joins TRBV11-2 to TRBJ2-1; 8 bases fit TRBD2. The V and J ends lost 0 bases and 5 bases, in that order; junction bases with no gene match: 3. This CDR3 contains 15 residues. Germline assignment: CDR1 SGHAT and CDR2 FQNNGV. CDR3 DNA: TGTGCCAGCAGCTTAGATGCGGGGGGACACAATGAGCAGTTCTTC. Encoded protein: CASSLDAGGHNEQFF.

This clonotype was observed a handful of times. V and J are TRBV12-3 or TRBV12-4 and TRBJ1-2; a possible D gene is TRBD1 (6 bases). The CDR3 sequence is 15 residues long. The V and J ends lost 3 bases and 8 bases respectively, with 19 bases between them. CDR3 in amino acids: CASSLRRGALSGYTF. For the CDR3, the DNA is TGTGCCAGCAGTTTGCGGCGGGGGGCGTTAAGCGGCTACACCTTC.

V is TRBV7-2 and J is TRBJ2-5; no firm D call. The length of the CDR3 is 14 residues. CDR1 and CDR2 (germline): SGHTA, FQGNSA. V was clipped by 2 bases and J by 5 bases, with 12 bases between them. Written as DNA, the CDR3 is TGTGCCAGCAGCTTACCGGCCGGGCGGGAGACCCAGTACTTC. This translates into CASSLPAGRETQYF. Supplemented by reference TRBV7-2 and TRBJ2-5, the full variable domain reads GAGVSQSPSNKVTEKGKDVELRCDPISGHTALYWYRQSLGQGLEFLIYFQGNSAPDKSGLPSDRFSAERTGGSVSTLTIQRTQQEDSAVYLCASSLPAGRETQYFGPGTRLLVL.

A single count supports this clonotype. The J gene is TRBJ1-4, the V gene TRBV20-1, with D maybe TRBD1 (6 bases). The CDR3 has 12 residues. The V end was cut by 0 bases, the J end by 11 bases, with 10 bases between. In germline, CDR1 is DFQATT, CDR2 SNEGSKA (reference sequence). The CDR3 region has the DNA TGCAGTGCTAGAGACCCAGGGGCTAAACTGTTTTTT. Translated, it gives CSARDPGAKLFF.

CDR3 sequence reads: CASRAGIYEQYF. The CDR3 DNA is TGTGCCAGCAGGGCAGGGATCTACGAGCAGTACTTC. V gene TRBV6-5 combines with J gene TRBJ2-7; the D gene is possibly TRBD1 (5 bases). Germline V gives CDR1 MNHEY, CDR2 SVGAGI. V was shortened by 6 bases and J by 3 bases, with 9 bases between the two germline ends. CDR3 size: 12 residues.

The CDR3 spells CSVRQGGGTEAFF. The CDR3 DNA is TGCAGCGTGAGACAGGGTGGAGGCACTGAAGCTTTCTTT. The chain is built from TRBV29-1 and TRBJ1-1; TRBD1 agrees at 7 bases. After removal of 6 bases from V and 4 bases from J, the junction contained 8 bases not matched to a gene. Per the germline V gene, CDR1 is SQVTM and CDR2 is ANQGSEA. CDR3 length: 13 residues.

The gene calls are TRBV11-2 and TRBJ1-2, with a weak D call TRBD1 (5 bases). The CDR3 totals 13 residues. CDR1 and CDR2 from the germline V gene are SGHAT and FQNNGV. Between the trimmed V and J ends, which lost 2 bases and 5 bases, there was a span of 9 bases. The DNA of the CDR3 is TGTGCCAGCAGCTTAAGACAGAAATATGGCTACACCTTC. Protein sequence: CASSLRQKYGYTF.

This chain uses TRBV20-1 with TRBJ1-6; 8 bases fit TRBD1. CDR1 and CDR2 from the germline V gene are DFQATT and SNEGSKA (reference sequence). V lost 6 bases, J lost 7 bases, and 11 bases stayed unmatched. The CDR3 runs 15 residues. The CDR3: CSARRGTGTNSPLHF. CDR3 nucleotide sequence: TGCAGTGCAAGGAGAGGGACAGGCACCAATTCACCCCTCCACTTT.

The chain recombines TRBV4-3 with TRBJ2-6; D remains unclear. Deletions cut 0 bases from V and 4 bases from J, with 7 bases between. CDR1 is LGHNA, CDR2 YSLEER, per germline. The CDR3 contains 15 residues. The chain's CDR3 is CASSQEGRGANVLTF. The CDR3 DNA sequence: TGCGCCAGCAGCCAAGAAGGTCGGGGGGCCAACGTCCTGACTTTC.